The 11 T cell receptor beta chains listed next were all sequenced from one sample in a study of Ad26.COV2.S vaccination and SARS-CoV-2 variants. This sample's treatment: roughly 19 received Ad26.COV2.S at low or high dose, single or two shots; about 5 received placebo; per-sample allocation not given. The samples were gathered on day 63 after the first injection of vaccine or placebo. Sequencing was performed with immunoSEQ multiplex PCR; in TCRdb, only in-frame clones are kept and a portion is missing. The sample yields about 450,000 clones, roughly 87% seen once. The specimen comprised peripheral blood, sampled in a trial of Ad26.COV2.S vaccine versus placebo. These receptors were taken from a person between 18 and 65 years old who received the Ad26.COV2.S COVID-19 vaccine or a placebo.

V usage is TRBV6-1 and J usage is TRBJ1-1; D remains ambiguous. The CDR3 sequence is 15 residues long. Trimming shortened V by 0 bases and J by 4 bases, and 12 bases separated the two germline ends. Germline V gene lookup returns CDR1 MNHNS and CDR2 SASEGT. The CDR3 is CASSEALNGGTEAFF. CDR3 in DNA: TGTGCCAGCAGTGAAGCTCTAAACGGCGGCACTGAAGCTTTCTTT.

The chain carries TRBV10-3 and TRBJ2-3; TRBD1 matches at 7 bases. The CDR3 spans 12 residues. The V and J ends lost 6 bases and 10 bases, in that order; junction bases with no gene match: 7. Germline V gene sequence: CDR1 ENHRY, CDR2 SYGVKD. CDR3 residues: CAIRSDREAQYF. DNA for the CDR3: TGTGCCATCAGGAGCGACAGGGAAGCGCAGTATTTT.

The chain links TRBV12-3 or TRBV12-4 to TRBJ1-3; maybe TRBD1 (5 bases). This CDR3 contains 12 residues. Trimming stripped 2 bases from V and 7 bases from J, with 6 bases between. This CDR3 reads CASSLKGNTIYF. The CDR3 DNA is TGTGCCAGCAGTTTAAAGGGGAACACCATATATTTT.

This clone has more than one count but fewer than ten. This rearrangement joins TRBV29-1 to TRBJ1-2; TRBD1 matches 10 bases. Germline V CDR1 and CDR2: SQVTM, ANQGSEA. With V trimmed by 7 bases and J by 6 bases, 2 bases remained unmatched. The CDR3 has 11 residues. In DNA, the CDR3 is TGCAGCGGCGGGACAGGGGATGGCTACACCTTC. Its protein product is CSGGTGDGYTF. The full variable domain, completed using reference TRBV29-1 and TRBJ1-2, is SAVISQKPSRDICQRGTSLTIQCQVDSQVTMMFWYRQQPGQSLTLIATANQGSEATYESGFVIDKFPISRPNLTFSTLTVSNMSPEDSSIYLCSGGTGDGYTFGSGTRLTVV.

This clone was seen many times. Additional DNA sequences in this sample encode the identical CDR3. The CDR3 DNA reads as TGTGCCAGTAGTATGGGGCGTCATAATTCACCCCTCCACTTT. The encoded protein is CASSMGRHNSPLHF. The J gene is TRBJ1-6, the V gene TRBV19; tentative D call: TRBD1 (5 bases). From germline, CDR1 is LNHDA and CDR2 SQIVND (reference sequence). Trimming took 3 bases from V and 5 from J, leaving 8 bases between them. This CDR3 is 14 amino acids long.

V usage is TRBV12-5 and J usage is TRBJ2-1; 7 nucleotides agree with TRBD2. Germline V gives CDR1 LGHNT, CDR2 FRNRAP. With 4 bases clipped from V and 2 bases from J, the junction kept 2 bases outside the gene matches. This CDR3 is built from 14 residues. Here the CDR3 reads CASGWGGTYNEQFF. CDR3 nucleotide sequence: TGTGCTAGTGGTTGGGGGGGGACCTACAATGAGCAGTTCTTC. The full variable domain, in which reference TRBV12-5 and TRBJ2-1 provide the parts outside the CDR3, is DARVTQTPRHKVTEMGQEVTMRCQPILGHNTVFWYRQTMMQGLELLAYFRNRAPLDDSGMPKDRFSAEMPDATLATLKIQPSEPRDSAVYFCASGWGGTYNEQFFGPGTRLTVL.

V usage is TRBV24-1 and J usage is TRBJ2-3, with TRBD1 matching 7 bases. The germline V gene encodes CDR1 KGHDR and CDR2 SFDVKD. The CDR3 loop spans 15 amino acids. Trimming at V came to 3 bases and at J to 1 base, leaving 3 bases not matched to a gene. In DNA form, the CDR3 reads TGTGCCACCAGTGATACAGGGGACGGCACAGATACGCAGTATTTT. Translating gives CATSDTGDGTDTQYF.

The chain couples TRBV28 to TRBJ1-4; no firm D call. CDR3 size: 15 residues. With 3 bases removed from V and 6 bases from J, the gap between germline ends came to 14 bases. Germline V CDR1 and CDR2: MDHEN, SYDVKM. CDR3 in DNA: TGTGCCAGCAGTTTGTGGGCGGGGAGGGATGAAAAACTGTTTTTT. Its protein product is CASSLWAGRDEKLFF.

DNA of the CDR3: TGCGCCAGCAGCTTTCCTGCGGGTGGTTCAGATACGCAGTATTTT. Residues: CASSFPAGGSDTQYF. V and J are TRBV5-1 and TRBJ2-3, with D possibly TRBD2 on 5 matching bases. CDR1 SGHRS and CDR2 YFSETQ come from the germline V gene. CDR3 length: 15 residues. Between the trimmed V and J ends, which lost 2 bases and 4 bases, there was a span of 14 bases.

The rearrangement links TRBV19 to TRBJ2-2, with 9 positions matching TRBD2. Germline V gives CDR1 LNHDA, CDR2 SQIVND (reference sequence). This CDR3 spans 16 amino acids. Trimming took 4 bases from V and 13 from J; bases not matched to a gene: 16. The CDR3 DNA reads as TGTGCCAGTAGTAGATTTCCTCCGACTAGCGGTCTGAGGCTGTTTTTT. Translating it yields CASSRFPPTSGLRLFF.

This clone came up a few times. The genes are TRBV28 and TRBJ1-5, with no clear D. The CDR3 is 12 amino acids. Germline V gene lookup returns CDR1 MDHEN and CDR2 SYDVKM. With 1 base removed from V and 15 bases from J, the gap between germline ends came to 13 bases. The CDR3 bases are TGTGCCAGCAGTTTATCCGACGGCCTGGGGCATTTT. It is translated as CASSLSDGLGHF.